This passage covers 13 T cell receptor beta chains from one sample sequenced in a study of T cell responses to AZD1222 COVID-19 vaccine. The data were produced by immunoSEQ multiplex PCR, yet TCRdb's version contains in-frame clones alone and is incomplete. The table lists around 100,000 clones, 80% to 90% of them singletons, with roughly 6% in the top ten. Source: peripheral blood, taken on day 0 of AZD1222 vaccination. These receptor sequences come from an adult in good health.

This clone has just a few counts. The V gene is TRBV5-4, the J gene TRBJ1-2; 8 bases agree with TRBD1. The CDR3 has 13 amino acids. Germline V gene data show CDR1 as SGHNT and CDR2 as YYREEE (reference sequence). J lost 2 bases, V lost 7 bases, and 4 bases had no gene match. The CDR3 sequence is CASGRDRNYGYTF. The CDR3 DNA follows: TGTGCCAGCGGCCGGGACAGGAACTATGGCTACACCTTC.

The chain carries TRBV5-8 and TRBJ1-1; no reliable D call. The germline V gene encodes CDR1 SGHTS and CDR2 YDEGEE. Trimming shortened V by 4 bases and J by 2 bases, and 15 bases separated the two germline ends. This CDR3 is 15 amino acids long. The CDR3, as DNA: TGTGCCAGCAGCCGCGACGGCAGGAGAAACACTGAAGCTTTCTTT. Translation: CASSRDGRRNTEAFF.

The chain links TRBV21-1 to TRBJ1-5; the table names TRBD1, a call not compared with the DNA. TRBV21-1 is a pseudogene locus. The CDR3 has 17 residues. CDR3 nucleotides: TGTGCCAGCAGCAAAAGGCCGCAAGGGACAGGGCCACAGCCCCAGCATTTT. Translated, it gives CASSKRPQGTGPQPQHF.

This clone was seen a single time. The rearrangement uses TRBV19 and TRBJ2-7; D is undetermined. The germline gives CDR1 LNHDA, CDR2 SQIVND (reference sequence). V shed 3 bases and J shed 0 bases, with 6 bases lying between them. The CDR3 has 13 amino acids. CDR3 in DNA: TGTGCCAGTAGTATCTCAGTCTCCTACGAGCAGTACTTC. This codes for CASSISVSYEQYF.

About this clone: The identical CDR3 is also encoded by other nucleotide sequences in the sample. This chain uses TRBV18 with TRBJ1-5; D is undetermined. V lost 2 bases, J lost 4 bases, and 6 bases lay in between. This CDR3 comprises 13 residues. The germline gives CDR1 KGHSH, CDR2 LQKENI. CDR3 protein: CASSPGNNQPQHF. The CDR3, as DNA: TGTGCCAGCTCACCAGGCAATAATCAGCCCCAGCATTTT.

In its sample, this clone was seen once. The chain combines TRBV10-2 with TRBJ2-3; 8 positions agree with TRBD2. CDR1 and CDR2 from the germline V gene are WSHSY and SAAADI. CDR3 length: 15 amino acids. Trimming took 3 bases from V and 5 from J; bases not matched to a gene: 7. The CDR3 region is CASSDSGGAGDTQYF. CDR3 nucleotide sequence: TGCGCCAGCAGTGATTCCGGGGGGGCCGGAGATACGCAGTATTTT.

This chain links TRBV5-6 with TRBJ1-2, with D unclear. The CDR3 is 17 residues long. The V and J ends lost 3 bases and 0 bases respectively, with 18 bases between them. The germline V gene encodes CDR1 SGHDT and CDR2 YYEEEE. CDR3 amino acids: CASSSRTQMLANYGYTF. The CDR3 DNA sequence: TGTGCCAGCAGCTCAAGGACTCAGATGCTCGCTAACTATGGCTACACCTTC.

This clone was observed once. The chain uses TRBV14 and TRBJ2-3; D perhaps matches TRBD2 (6 bases). Germline V gene data show CDR1 as SGHDN and CDR2 as FVKESK. Trimming removed 4 bases at V and 2 bases at J, with 10 bases between. CDR3 size: 14 residues. CDR3 protein: CASSPKDYTDTQYF. The CDR3 DNA reads TGTGCCAGCAGCCCCAAGGACTACACAGATACGCAGTATTTT.

V usage is TRBV12-3 or TRBV12-4 and J usage is TRBJ2-7; D may be TRBD2 (6 bases). With 6 bases removed from V and 1 base from J, the gap between germline ends came to 7 bases. The CDR3 runs 12 residues. The chain's CDR3 is CASSSGSYEQYF. CDR3 nucleotide sequence: TGTGCCAGCAGCAGCGGGTCCTACGAGCAGTACTTC.

This clone was counted only a few times. The CDR3 sequence is CASSIMGPSNQPQHF. The CDR3 DNA reads as TGTGCCAGTAGTATAATGGGCCCTAGCAATCAGCCCCAGCATTTT. The chain joins TRBV19 to TRBJ1-5, with no clear D. V was clipped by 2 bases and J by 0 bases, with 8 bases between them. The CDR3 loop spans 15 amino acids. The V gene's germline CDR1 is LNHDA and CDR2 SQIVND (reference sequence).

CDR3 protein: CASSSPDRALYEQYF. The CDR3 coding sequence is TGTGCCAGCAGCTCCCCGGACAGGGCTCTCTACGAGCAGTACTTC. V usage is TRBV7-2 and J usage is TRBJ2-7, with 8 nucleotides matching TRBD1. The V gene's germline CDR1 is SGHTA and CDR2 FQGNSA. V lost 4 bases to trimming and J lost 3 bases; unmatched junction nucleotides: 8. The CDR3 totals 15 residues.

This clone occurred once. This chain links TRBV6-5 with TRBJ2-1; a possible D gene is TRBD2 (5 bases). Germline loops: CDR1 MNHEY, CDR2 SVGAGI. V was clipped by 6 bases and J by 1 base, with 13 bases between them. The CDR3 has 15 amino acids. The CDR3 DNA reads as TGTGCCAGCAGGCCCTTGGGGAGATCCTACAATGAGCAGTTCTTC. This translates into CASRPLGRSYNEQFF.

The J gene is TRBJ2-2, the V gene TRBV12-3 or TRBV12-4, with unresolved D. Trimming took 5 bases from V and 9 from J, leaving 7 bases between them. This CDR3 has 11 residues. For the CDR3, the DNA is TGTGCCAGCAGTGCCCAGCGGGAGCTGTTTTTT. Translating gives CASSAQRELFF.